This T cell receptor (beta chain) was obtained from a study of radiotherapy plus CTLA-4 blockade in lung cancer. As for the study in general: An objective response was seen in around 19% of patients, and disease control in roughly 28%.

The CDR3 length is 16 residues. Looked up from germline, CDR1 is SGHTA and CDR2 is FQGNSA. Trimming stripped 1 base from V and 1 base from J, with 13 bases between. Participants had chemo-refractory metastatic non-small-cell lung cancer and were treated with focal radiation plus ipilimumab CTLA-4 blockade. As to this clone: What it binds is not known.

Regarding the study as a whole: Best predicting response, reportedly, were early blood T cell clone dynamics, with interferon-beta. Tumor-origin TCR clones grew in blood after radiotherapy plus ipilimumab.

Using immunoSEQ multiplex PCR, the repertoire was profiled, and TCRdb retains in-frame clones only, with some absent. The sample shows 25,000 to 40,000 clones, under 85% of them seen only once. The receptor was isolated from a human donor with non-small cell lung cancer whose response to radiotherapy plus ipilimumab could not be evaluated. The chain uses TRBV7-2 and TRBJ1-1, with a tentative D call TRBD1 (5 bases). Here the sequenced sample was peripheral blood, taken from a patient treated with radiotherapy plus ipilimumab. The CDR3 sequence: CASSLVKGWGNTEAFF. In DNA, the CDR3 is TGTGCCAGCAGCTTAGTGAAGGGGTGGGGGAACACTGAAGCTTTCTTT.